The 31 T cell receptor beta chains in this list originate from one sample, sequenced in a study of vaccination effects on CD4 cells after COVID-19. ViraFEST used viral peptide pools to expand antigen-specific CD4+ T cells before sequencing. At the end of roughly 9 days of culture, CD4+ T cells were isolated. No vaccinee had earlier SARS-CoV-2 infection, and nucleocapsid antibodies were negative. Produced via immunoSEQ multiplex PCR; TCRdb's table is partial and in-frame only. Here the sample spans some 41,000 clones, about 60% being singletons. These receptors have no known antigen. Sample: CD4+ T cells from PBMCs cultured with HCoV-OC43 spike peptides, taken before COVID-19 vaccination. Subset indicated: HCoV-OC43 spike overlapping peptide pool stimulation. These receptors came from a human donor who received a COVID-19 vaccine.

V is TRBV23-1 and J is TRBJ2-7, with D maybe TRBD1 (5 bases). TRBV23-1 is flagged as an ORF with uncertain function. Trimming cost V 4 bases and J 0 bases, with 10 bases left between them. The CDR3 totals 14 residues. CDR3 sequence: CASSRGRNSYEQYF. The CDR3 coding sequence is TGCGCCAGCAGTCGGGGCCGAAACTCCTACGAGCAGTACTTC.

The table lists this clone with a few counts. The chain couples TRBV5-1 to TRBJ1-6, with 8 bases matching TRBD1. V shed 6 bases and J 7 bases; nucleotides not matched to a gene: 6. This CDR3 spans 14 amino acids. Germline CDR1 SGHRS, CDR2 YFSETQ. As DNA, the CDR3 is TGCGCCAGCAATCCGGGACAGGAAAATTCACCCCTCCACTTT. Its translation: CASNPGQENSPLHF. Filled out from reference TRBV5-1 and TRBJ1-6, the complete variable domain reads KAGVTQTPRYLIKTRGQQVTLSCSPISGHRSVSWYQQTPGQGLQFLFEYFSETQRNKGNFPGRFSGRQFSNSRSEMNVSTLELGDSALYLCASNPGQENSPLHFGNGTRLTVT.

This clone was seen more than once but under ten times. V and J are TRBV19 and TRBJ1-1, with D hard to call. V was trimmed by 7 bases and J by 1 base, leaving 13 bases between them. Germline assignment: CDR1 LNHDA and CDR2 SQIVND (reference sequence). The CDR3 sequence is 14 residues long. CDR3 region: CASTSTQSNTEAFF. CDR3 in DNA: TGTGCCAGTACCTCCACACAATCGAACACTGAAGCTTTCTTT.

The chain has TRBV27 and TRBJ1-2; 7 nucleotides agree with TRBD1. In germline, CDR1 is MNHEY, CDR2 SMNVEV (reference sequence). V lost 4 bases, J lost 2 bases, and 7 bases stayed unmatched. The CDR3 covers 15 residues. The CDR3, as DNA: TGTGCCAGCAGTTCTCTCATACAGGGGAACTATGGCTACACCTTC. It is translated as CASSSLIQGNYGYTF.

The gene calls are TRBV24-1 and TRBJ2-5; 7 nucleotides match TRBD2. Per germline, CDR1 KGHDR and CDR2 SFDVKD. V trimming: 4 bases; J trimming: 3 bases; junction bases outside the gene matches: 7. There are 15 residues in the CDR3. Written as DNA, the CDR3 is TGTGCCACCAGTGACTCGGGACTATACGAAGAGACCCAGTACTTC. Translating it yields CATSDSGLYEETQYF.

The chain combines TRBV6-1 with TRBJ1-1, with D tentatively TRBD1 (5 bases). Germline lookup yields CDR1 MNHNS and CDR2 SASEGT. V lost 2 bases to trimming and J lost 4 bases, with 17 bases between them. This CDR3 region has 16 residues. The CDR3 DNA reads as TGTGCCAGCAGTGAACAAAAGGGGCTACCAGCCACTGAAGCTTTCTTT. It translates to CASSEQKGLPATEAFF.

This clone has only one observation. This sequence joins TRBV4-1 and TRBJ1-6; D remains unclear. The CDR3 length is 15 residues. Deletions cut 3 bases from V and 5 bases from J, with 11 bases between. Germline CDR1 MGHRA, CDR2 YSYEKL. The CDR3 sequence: CASSQEGLDNSPLHF. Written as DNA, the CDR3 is TGCGCCAGCAGCCAGGAAGGATTAGATAATTCACCCCTCCACTTT.

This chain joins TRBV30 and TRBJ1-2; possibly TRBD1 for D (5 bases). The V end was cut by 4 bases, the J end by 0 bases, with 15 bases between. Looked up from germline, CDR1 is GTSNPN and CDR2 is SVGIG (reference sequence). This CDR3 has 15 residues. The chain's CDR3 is CAWNWGMTSNYGYTF. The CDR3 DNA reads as TGTGCCTGGAACTGGGGGATGACCTCTAACTATGGCTACACCTTC.

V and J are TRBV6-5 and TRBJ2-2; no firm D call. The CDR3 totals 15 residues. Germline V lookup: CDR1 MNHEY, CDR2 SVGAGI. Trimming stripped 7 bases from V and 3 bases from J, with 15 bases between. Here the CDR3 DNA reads TGTGCCAGCAAACAGTTAATGTTGGACACCGGGGAGCTGTTTTTT. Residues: CASKQLMLDTGELFF.

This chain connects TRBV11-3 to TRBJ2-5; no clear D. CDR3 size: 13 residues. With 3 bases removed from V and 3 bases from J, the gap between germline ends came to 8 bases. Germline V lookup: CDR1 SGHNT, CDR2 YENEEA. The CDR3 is CASSFSLKETQYF. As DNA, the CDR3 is TGTGCCAGCAGCTTCAGCCTAAAAGAGACCCAGTACTTC.

In DNA, the CDR3 is TGTGCCAGCAGCTGGACCACCGGGACAGGGGGTGGCTACACCTTC. Translated: CASSWTTGTGGGYTF. This sequence joins TRBV7-9 and TRBJ1-2; TRBD1 agrees at 11 bases. The J segment lost 7 bases and the V segment lost 4 bases, leaving 8 bases of the junction unmatched. The CDR3 has 15 residues. Germline CDR1 reads SEHNR; CDR2 reads FQNEAQ (reference sequence). The full variable domain, completed using reference TRBV7-9 and TRBJ1-2, is DTGVSQNPRHKITKRGQNVTFRCDPISEHNRLYWYRQTLGQGPEFLTYFQNEAQLEKSRLLSDRFSAERPKGSFSTLEIQRTEQGDSAMYLCASSWTTGTGGGYTFGSGTRLTVV.

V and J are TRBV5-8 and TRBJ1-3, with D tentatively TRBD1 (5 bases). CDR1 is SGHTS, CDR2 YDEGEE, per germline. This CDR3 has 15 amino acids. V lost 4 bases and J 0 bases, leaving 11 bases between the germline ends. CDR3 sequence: CASSRGEASGNTIYF. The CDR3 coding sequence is TGTGCCAGCAGCAGAGGGGAAGCCTCTGGAAACACCATATATTTT.

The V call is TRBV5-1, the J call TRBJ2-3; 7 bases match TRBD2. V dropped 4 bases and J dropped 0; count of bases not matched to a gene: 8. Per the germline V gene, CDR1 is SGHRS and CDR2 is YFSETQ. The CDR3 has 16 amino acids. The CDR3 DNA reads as TGCGCCAGCAGCGGGGGGACTAACCCTAGCACAGATACGCAGTATTTT. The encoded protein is CASSGGTNPSTDTQYF.

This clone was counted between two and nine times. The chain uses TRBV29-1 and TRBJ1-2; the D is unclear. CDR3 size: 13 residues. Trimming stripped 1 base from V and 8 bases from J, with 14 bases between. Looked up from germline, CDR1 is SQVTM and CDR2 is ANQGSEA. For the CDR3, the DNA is TGCAGCGTTGAAGTATCCGCATCTCGCGGCTACACCTTC. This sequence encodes CSVEVSASRGYTF.

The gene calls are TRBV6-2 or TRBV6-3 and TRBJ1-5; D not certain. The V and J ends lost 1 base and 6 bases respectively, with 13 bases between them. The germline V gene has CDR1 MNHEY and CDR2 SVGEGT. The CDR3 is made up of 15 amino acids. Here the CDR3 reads CASSYLGAPGQPQHF. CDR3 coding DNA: TGTGCCAGCAGTTACTTGGGCGCTCCGGGTCAGCCCCAGCATTTT.

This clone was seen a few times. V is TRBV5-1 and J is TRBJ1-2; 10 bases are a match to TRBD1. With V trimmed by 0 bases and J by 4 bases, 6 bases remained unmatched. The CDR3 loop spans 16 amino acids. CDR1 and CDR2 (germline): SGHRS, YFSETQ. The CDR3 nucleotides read TGCGCCAGCAGCTTGGAGGGCGGGACAGGGGCCTATGGCTACACCTTC. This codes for CASSLEGGTGAYGYTF. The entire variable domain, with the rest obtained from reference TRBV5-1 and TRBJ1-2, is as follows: KAGVTQTPRYLIKTRGQQVTLSCSPISGHRSVSWYQQTPGQGLQFLFEYFSETQRNKGNFPGRFSGRQFSNSRSEMNVSTLELGDSALYLCASSLEGGTGAYGYTFGSGTRLTVV.

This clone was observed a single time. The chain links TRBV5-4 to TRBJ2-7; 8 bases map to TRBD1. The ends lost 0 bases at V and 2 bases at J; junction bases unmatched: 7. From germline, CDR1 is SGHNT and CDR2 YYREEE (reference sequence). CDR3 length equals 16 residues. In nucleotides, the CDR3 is TGTGCCAGCAGCTTGGGACAGGGGTTTCTAACCTACGAGCAGTACTTC. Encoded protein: CASSLGQGFLTYEQYF. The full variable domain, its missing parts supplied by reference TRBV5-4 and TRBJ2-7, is ETGVTQSPTHLIKTRGQQVTLRCSSQSGHNTVSWYQQALGQGPQFIFQYYREEENGRGNFPPRFSGLQFPNYSSELNVNALELDDSALYLCASSLGQGFLTYEQYFGPGTRLTVT.

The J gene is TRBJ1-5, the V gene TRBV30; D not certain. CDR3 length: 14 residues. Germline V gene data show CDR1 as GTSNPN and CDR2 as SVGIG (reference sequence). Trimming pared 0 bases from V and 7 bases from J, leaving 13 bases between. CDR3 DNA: TGTGCCTGGAGTGTACTCGGCATTACGCAGCCCCAGCATTTT. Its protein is CAWSVLGITQPQHF.

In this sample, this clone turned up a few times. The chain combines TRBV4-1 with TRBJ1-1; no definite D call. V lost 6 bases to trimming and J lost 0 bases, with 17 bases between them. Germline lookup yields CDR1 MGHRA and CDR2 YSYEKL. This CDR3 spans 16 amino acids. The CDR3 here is CASRKIGRGLNTEAFF. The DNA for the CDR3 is TGCGCCAGCAGGAAAATCGGCCGCGGCCTGAACACTGAAGCTTTCTTT.

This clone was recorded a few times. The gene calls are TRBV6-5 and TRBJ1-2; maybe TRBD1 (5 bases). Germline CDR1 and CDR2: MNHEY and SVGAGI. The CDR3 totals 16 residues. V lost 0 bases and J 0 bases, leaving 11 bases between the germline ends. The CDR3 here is CASSYSRQGANYGYTF. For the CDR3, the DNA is TGTGCCAGCAGTTACTCTAGGCAGGGAGCTAACTATGGCTACACCTTC.

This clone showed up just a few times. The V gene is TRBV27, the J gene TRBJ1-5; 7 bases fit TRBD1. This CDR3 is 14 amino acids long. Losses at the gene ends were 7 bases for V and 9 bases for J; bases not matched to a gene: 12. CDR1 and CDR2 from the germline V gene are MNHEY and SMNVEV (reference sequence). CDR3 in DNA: TGTGCCAGCAAGGCCGGGACAGCTCCATCGCCCCAGCATTTT. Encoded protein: CASKAGTAPSPQHF.

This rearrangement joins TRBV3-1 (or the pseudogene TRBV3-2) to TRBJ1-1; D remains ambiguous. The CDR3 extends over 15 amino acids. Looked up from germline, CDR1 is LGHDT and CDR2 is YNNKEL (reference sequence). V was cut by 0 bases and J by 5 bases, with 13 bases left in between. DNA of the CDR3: TGTGCCAGCAGCCAAGAAGTCGCTCGCCCTACTGAAGCTTTCTTT. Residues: CASSQEVARPTEAFF.

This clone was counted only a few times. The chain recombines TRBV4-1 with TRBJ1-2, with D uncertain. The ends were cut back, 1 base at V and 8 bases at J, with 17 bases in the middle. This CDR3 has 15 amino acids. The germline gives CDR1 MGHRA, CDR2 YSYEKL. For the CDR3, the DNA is TGCGCCAGCAGCCAAGTGGTTGGGTTTTCGGGGGGCTACACCTTC. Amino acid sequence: CASSQVVGFSGGYTF.

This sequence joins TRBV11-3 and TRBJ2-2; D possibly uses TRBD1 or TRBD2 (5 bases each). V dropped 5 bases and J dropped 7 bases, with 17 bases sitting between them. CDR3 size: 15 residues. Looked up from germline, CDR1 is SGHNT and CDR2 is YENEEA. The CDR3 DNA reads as TGTGCCAGCAGCCGGGGCCGGGGCAGCGGCGGGGAGCTGTTTTTT. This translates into CASSRGRGSGGELFF.

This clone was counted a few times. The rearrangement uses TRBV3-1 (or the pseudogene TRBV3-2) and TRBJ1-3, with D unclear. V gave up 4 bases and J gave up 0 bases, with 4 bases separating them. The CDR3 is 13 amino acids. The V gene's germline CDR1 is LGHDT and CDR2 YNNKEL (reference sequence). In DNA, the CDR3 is TGTGCCAGCAGCCCCAGCTCTGGAAACACCATATATTTT. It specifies CASSPSSGNTIYF.

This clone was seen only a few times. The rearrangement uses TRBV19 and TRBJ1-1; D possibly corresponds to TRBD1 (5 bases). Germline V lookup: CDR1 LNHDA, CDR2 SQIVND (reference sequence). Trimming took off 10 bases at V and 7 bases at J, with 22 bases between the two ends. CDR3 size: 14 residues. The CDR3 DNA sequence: TGTGCCACAGAGGACGGAGGGGTAGGCGATGAAGCTTTCTTT. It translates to CATEDGGVGDEAFF.

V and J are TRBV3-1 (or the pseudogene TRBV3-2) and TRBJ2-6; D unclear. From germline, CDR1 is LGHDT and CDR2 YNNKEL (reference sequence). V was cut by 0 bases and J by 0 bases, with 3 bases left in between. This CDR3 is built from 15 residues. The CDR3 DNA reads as TGTGCCAGCAGCCAAGAACTCTCTGGGGCCAACGTCCTGACTTTC. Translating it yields CASSQELSGANVLTF.

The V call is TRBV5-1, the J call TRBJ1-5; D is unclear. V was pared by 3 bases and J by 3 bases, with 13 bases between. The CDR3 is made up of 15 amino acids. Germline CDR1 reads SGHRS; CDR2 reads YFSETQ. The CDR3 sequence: CASSSETGDNQPQHF. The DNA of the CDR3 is TGCGCCAGCAGCTCAGAAACCGGGGACAATCAGCCCCAGCATTTT.

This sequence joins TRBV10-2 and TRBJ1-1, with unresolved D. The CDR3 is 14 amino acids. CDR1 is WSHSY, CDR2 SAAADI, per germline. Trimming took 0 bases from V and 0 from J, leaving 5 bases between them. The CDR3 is CASSESNLNTEAFF. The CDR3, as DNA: TGCGCCAGCAGTGAGTCTAACCTGAACACTGAAGCTTTCTTT.

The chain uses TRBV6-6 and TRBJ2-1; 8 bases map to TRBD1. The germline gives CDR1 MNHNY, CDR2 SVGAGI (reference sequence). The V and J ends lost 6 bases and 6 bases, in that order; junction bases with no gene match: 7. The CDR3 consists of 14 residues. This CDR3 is CASRAGTGGNEQFF. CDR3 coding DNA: TGTGCCAGCAGAGCCGGGACAGGCGGCAATGAGCAGTTCTTC.

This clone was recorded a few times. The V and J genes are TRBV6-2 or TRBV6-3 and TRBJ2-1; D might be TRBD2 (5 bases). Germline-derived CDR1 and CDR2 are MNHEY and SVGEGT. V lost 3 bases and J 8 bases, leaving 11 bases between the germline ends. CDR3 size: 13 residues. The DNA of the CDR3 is TGTGCCAGCAGTTATTGGGAGTTGGATGAGCAGTTCTTC. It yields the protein CASSYWELDEQFF.